This record concerns one TCR beta chain sequence. Its antigen is unidentified. Preparation of the TCRbeta library used unique molecular identifiers. TCRdb redid the calling of the PCR reads with MiXCR, one entry per CDR3 protein. Altogether about 440,000 distinct CDR3 sequences are present, 43% being singletons, with the ten largest covering 27%. The data were obtained in a study of T-cell reconstitution after alpha-beta-depleted transplantation in children. Germline-derived CDR1 and CDR2 are MGHRA and YSYEKL. Trimming shortened V by 2 bases and J by 3 bases, and 15 bases separated the two germline ends. The CDR3 contains 16 residues. Study findings and constraints: Several patients had high TCRbeta diversity at day 60; it came from surviving recipient T cells and thymic progenitors. Alpha-beta T cells about two months after transplant reportedly derived from several hundred expanded graft clones. Newly made T cells mostly supplied T-cell counts and diversity one year after transplant.

The chain has TRBV4-1 and TRBJ2-3; D not resolved. The origin of this receptor is a girl aged 2-9 years with aplastic anemia, due to receive a stem cell transplant. The sample here was PBMCs, taken before TCRalphabeta/CD19-depleted stem cell transplant. CDR3 DNA: TGCGCCAGCAGCCAAAAGGAACACCTAGATACAGATACGCAGTATTTT. Translating gives CASSQKEHLDTDTQYF.